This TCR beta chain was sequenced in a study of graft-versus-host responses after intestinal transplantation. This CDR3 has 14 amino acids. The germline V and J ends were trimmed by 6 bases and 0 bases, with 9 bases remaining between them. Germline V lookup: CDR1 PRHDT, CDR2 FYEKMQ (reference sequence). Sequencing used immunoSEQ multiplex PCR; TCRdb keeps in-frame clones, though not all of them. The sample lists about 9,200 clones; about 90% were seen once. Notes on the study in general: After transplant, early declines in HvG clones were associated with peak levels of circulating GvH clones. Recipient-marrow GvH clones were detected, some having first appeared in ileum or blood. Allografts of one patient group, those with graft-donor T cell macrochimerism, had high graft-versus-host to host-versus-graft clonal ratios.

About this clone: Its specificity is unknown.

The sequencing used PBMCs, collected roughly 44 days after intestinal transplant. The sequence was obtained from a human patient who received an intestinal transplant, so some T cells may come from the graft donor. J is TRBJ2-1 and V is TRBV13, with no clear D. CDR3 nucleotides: TGTGCCAGCAGGACCGAAAGCTCCTACAATGAGCAGTTCTTC. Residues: CASRTESSYNEQFF.